The source of this T cell receptor beta chain is a study of T-cell reconstitution after alpha-beta-depleted transplantation in children. This clonotype has a handful of counts. Preparation of the TCRbeta library involved a method that used unique molecular identifiers. Via MiXCR, TCRdb re-called the PCR reads, giving one row per CDR3 protein. This table holds about 540,000 distinct CDR3 sequences, around 16% found once. The material sequenced was PBMCs from the stem cell graft donor, taken from the stem cell graft. This sequence originates from a human donor who donated a stem cell graft to a child with acute lymphoblastic leukemia.

CDR3 sequence reads: CAISESRNLEKFF. In DNA form, the CDR3 reads TGTGCCATCAGTGAGTCCAGGAACCTCGAGAAGTTCTTC. V and J are TRBV10-3 and TRBJ2-1; D not certain. Trimming removed 0 bases at V and 14 bases at J, with 14 bases between. This CDR3 region has 13 residues. The germline gives CDR1 ENHRY, CDR2 SYGVKD.